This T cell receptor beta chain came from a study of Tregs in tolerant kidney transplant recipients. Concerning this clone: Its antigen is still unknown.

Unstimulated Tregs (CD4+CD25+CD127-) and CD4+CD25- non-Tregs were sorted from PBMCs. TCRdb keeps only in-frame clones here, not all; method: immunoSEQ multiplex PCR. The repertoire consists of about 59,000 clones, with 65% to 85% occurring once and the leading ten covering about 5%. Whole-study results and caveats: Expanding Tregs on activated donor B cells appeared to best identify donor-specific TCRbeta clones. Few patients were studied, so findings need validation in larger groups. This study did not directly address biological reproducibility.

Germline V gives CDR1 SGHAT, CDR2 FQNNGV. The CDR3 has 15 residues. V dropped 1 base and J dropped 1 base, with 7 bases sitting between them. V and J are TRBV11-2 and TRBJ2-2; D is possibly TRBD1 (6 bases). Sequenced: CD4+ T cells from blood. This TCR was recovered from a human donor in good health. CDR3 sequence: CASSLGTENTGELFF. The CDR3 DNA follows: TGTGCCAGCAGCTTAGGGACAGAGAACACCGGGGAGCTGTTTTTT.